This T cell receptor (beta chain) stems from a study of post-analysis software for immune sequencing data (dated by TCRdb to the mid-2010s). Background for the entire study: Recorded disease courses included relapsing-remitting, secondary progressive and progressive-relapsing multiple sclerosis, with some patients lacking subtype annotation. The patient repertoires were set against around ten previously published healthy control repertoires from donors whose ages ranged from roughly 6 to 26 years. A subset of samples was prepared in parallel using single-end sample barcoding, then pooled and co-amplified after Illumina adapter ligation.

The CDR3 holds 15 amino acids from the cysteine to the phenylalanine. The entry retains the CDR3 DNA only, 45 bases that are in frame from base 1. The germline ends are 16 bases apart after V is trimmed by 4 bases and J by 5 bases. Sequences SGHDN (CDR1) and FVKESK (CDR2) are obtained from the germline V gene. TCR beta repertoires were profiled from peripheral blood of over 10 young patients with multiple sclerosis to demonstrate the VDJtools post-analysis software. The multiple sclerosis patients were children and adolescents between roughly 6 and 16 years of age. Library preparation used PCR. The data were produced on an Illumina HiSeq 2500. Unique molecular identifiers were incorporated into TCR beta cDNA libraries to reduce PCR and sequencing biases. Per 1 to 10 million input T cells, roughly 500,000 cDNA molecules were obtained, such that each molecule approximated one T cell. Patient libraries were prepared and sequenced with the same protocol used for the earlier healthy control dataset. Within a given batch, samples were prepared together, multiplexed and sequenced on the same HiSeq lane. As for how the authors treated the data: MIGEC handled the raw barcoded reads, throwing out single-read molecular identifier groups before consensus assembly and CDR3 extraction. Clonotype tables were post-analysed with VDJtools, normalizing diversity by down-sampling all datasets to the smallest sample size. Repertoire overlap clustering matched CDR3 amino acid but not nucleotide sequences to correct batch-related cross-sample contamination. The public reads were quality trimmed at Q25 with fastp and then assembled into clones with MiXCR by TCRdb, keeping productive beta chains. Each entry is one CDR3 protein sequence, shown with its most common DNA and genes. It is TCRdb's table, rather than the study itself, that gives the V and J calls and clone size. Counted in this sample were about 820,000 distinct CDR3 sequences; approximately 53% of them appeared once. The ten top clones hold approximately 4.3% of the sample.

The full study reports these points: Significantly lower normalized Chao1 diversity was found in multiple sclerosis patients than in controls, suggesting substantial peripheral T-cell clonal expansion. Direct clustering with F measure showed strong co-clustering of samples prepared in the same batch, prompting a batch-effect correction. Significantly higher frequencies in patients than in controls were found for a few TRBV segments, including TRBV5-6, TRBV5-1 and TRBV20-1. The multiple sclerosis patient group was slightly younger than the control group.

Notes on this clonotype: Its antigen remains undetermined. Base quality data are lacking; no much larger clone is found one base away.

The sequence is built from TRBV14 and TRBJ2-3, with TRBD2 tentatively as D gene (5 bases match). This receptor was taken from a girl between 5 and 17 years old with multiple sclerosis. The sample consisted of blood. The nucleotide sequence is TGTGCCAGCAGCCGACTACCAACGGTCCAAGATACGCAGTATTTT. This translates into CASSRLPTVQDTQYF.